This is a list of T cell receptor beta chains from one sample in a study of cytomegalovirus exposure and HLA in healthy donors. The method was immunoSEQ multiplex PCR; TCRdb's version includes in-frame clones alone and lacks a portion of them. The top ten clones hold more than 0.85% of a sample with fewer than 200,000 clones, less than 90% of them seen once. Sequencing used PBMCs. These receptors all stem from a man in his thirties or forties in good health and CMV-seronegative. The CDR3 runs from the conserved cysteine through the conserved F or W. Fields, in order: J gene, D gene, clone size, V gene, CDR3 protein, CDR3 DNA. The D gene is left open where the match is weak. A clone size is listed for some rows: how often the clone was seen (once, few, many), or a class if it is expanded.

j_call: TRBJ1-4; d_call: .; clone_size: .; v_call: TRBV4-2; cdr3_aa: CASSQESTNLPANEKLFF; cdr3_nt: TGTGCCAGCAGCCAAGAAAGTACAAACCTCCCAGCTAATGAAAAACTGTTTTTT
j_call: TRBJ2-7; d_call: TRBD1; clone_size: .; v_call: TRBV5-6; cdr3_aa: CASSSNRGMAYEQYF; cdr3_nt: TGTGCCAGCAGCTCGAACAGGGGAATGGCCTACGAGCAGTACTTC
j_call: TRBJ2-7; d_call: TRBD1; clone_size: .; v_call: TRBV27; cdr3_aa: CASTPAWMGTVPLEQYF; cdr3_nt: TGTGCCAGCACCCCGGCCTGGATGGGGACAGTTCCCCTGGAGCAGTACTTC
j_call: TRBJ1-6; d_call: .; clone_size: .; v_call: TRBV2; cdr3_aa: CASKREENSPLHF; cdr3_nt: TGTGCCAGCAAAAGGGAGGAGAATTCACCCCTCCACTTT
j_call: TRBJ1-4; d_call: TRBD1; clone_size: .; v_call: TRBV7-9; cdr3_aa: CASSLVRTGHEKLFF; cdr3_nt: TGTGCCAGCAGCTTAGTCAGGACAGGCCATGAAAAACTGTTTTTT
j_call: TRBJ1-2; d_call: .; clone_size: .; v_call: TRBV19; cdr3_aa: CASTQPSGSRWGGYTF; cdr3_nt: TGTGCCAGTACCCAACCATCGGGAAGCCGGTGGGGTGGCTACACCTTC
j_call: TRBJ1-1; d_call: .; clone_size: few; v_call: TRBV2; cdr3_aa: CASSASPTGYTEAFF; cdr3_nt: TGTGCCAGCAGTGCCTCCCCTACAGGATACACTGAAGCTTTCTTT
j_call: TRBJ1-2; d_call: TRBD1; clone_size: .; v_call: TRBV7-2; cdr3_aa: CASSFQGQGIYGYTF; cdr3_nt: TGTGCCAGCAGCTTCCAAGGACAGGGTATCTATGGCTACACCTTC
j_call: TRBJ1-2; d_call: TRBD1; clone_size: .; v_call: TRBV7-2; cdr3_aa: CASSLGQGGNYGYTF; cdr3_nt: TGTGCCAGCAGCTTAGGACAGGGAGGCAACTATGGCTACACCTTC
j_call: TRBJ2-7; d_call: .; clone_size: .; v_call: TRBV30; cdr3_aa: CAWSVGQDPTYEQYF; cdr3_nt: TGTGCCTGGAGTGTGGGGCAGGATCCAACCTACGAGCAGTACTTC
j_call: TRBJ1-5; d_call: TRBD1; clone_size: .; v_call: TRBV5-4; cdr3_aa: CASSRTGENQPQHF; cdr3_nt: TGTGCCAGCAGCAGGACAGGGGAGAATCAGCCCCAGCATTTT
j_call: TRBJ2-2; d_call: TRBD2; clone_size: .; v_call: TRBV28; cdr3_aa: CASRPKRLAGGGELFF; cdr3_nt: TGTGCCAGCAGACCTAAGAGACTAGCGGGGGGCGGGGAGCTGTTTTTT
j_call: TRBJ2-1; d_call: TRBD2; clone_size: .; v_call: TRBV2; cdr3_aa: CASNTGGLAGVNEQFF; cdr3_nt: TGTGCCAGCAACACCGGGGGACTAGCGGGGGTTAATGAGCAGTTCTTC
j_call: TRBJ1-2; d_call: .; clone_size: .; v_call: TRBV7-9; cdr3_aa: CATEPLYYGYTF; cdr3_nt: TGTGCCACCGAGCCACTCTACTATGGCTACACCTTC
j_call: TRBJ2-7; d_call: .; clone_size: .; v_call: TRBV5-1; cdr3_aa: CASSEIGWGKGSYEQYF; cdr3_nt: TGCGCCAGCAGTGAGATCGGCTGGGGAAAGGGGTCCTACGAGCAGTACTTC